The rows below give T cell receptor beta chains drawn from one sample of a study of shared clonotypes between healthy human individuals. The repertoire was sequenced with immunoSEQ multiplex PCR; TCRdb's copy has only in-frame clones and lacks some. This sample has around 350,000 clones; 70% to 75% occur once, and the top ten carry about 9.4%. The sample consisted of memory CD4+ T cells sorted from blood. The receptor source for this set is a man aged 25 to 45 in good health. The CDR3 runs from the conserved cysteine through the conserved F or W. The D gene is left open where the match is weak. Expanded clones get a size class; other rows say once, few or many, or leave the size out.

j_call v_call d_call clone_size cdr3_nt cdr3_aa
TRBJ1-1 TRBV2 NA NA TGTGCCAGCAGTGTGGGTGTGAACACTGAAGCTTTCTTT CASSVGVNTEAFF
TRBJ2-1 TRBV27 NA NA TGTGCCAGCAGTTCGGACTTCAGCTCCTACAATGAGCAGTTCTTC CASSSDFSSYNEQFF
TRBJ2-3 TRBV7-2 NA NA TGTGCCAGCAGCCCACGACAGGGAGGGAGCACAGATACGCAGTATTTT CASSPRQGGSTDTQYF
TRBJ1-5 TRBV5-5 NA NA TGTGCCAGCAGCCCAGGGACGGGTAATCAGCCCCAGCATTTT CASSPGTGNQPQHF
TRBJ1-4 TRBV5-6 NA NA TGTGCCAGCAGCTTGGTTACGTCAGACACGGAGAATGAAAAACTGTTTTTT CASSLVTSDTENEKLFF
TRBJ1-1 TRBV7-2 NA NA TGTGCCAGCAGCTTAGACCATAACACTGAAGCTTTCTTT CASSLDHNTEAFF
TRBJ1-2 TRBV5-4 TRBD1 NA TGTGCCAGCAGCTCGCCTTCAGGGGGCGCTTTGGGGGGCTACACCTTC CASSSPSGGALGGYTF
TRBJ1-5 TRBV6-1 NA NA TGTGCCAGCAGTGGGTCTGGGGGTAGGAATCAGCCCCAGCATTTT CASSGSGGRNQPQHF
TRBJ2-1 TRBV19 TRBD2 many TGTGCCAGTACCGACCCCCGGGGGGCGCGGGGACTAGCCCTCAATGAGCAGTTCTTC CASTDPRGARGLALNEQFF
TRBJ1-4 TRBV2 NA NA TGTGCCAGCATGAGGGGAGGGGAAAAACTGTTTTTT CASMRGGEKLFF
TRBJ1-1 TRBV9 NA NA TGTGCCAGCAGCGCCCTAGGGGACATGAACACTGAAGCTTTCTTT CASSALGDMNTEAFF
TRBJ2-3 TRBV2 NA once TGTGCCAGCAGATCCTTCGCGGGTGGGGAGTATTTT CASRSFAGGEYF
TRBJ2-3 TRBV11-2 TRBD2 NA TGTGCCAGCAGCCTCCGGCCGGGAGGGAGCGCAGATACGCAGTATTTT CASSLRPGGSADTQYF
TRBJ2-1 TRBV5-1 TRBD2 NA TGCGCCAGCAGCTCATTAGCGGGAGGACACTACAATGAGCAGTTCTTC CASSSLAGGHYNEQFF
TRBJ1-5 TRBV2 NA NA TGTGCCAGCAGTGAACGGGCAGGAAATCAGCCCCAGCATTTT CASSERAGNQPQHF
TRBJ2-1 TRBV11-3 NA NA TGTGCCAGCAGCTTAGGGGCAGGGGCAGGGCAGTTCTTC CASSLGAGAGQFF
TRBJ2-1 TRBV5-4 TRBD2 NA TGTGCCAGCAGCTTGGCGACTAGCGGGGGCACCTACAATGAGCAGTTCTTC CASSLATSGGTYNEQFF
TRBJ2-7 TRBV18 NA NA TGTGCCAGCTCACCAGGTTTGCAACGTCAGGCGGGATCGGACTACGAGCAGTACTTC CASSPGLQRQAGSDYEQYF
TRBJ1-1 TRBV5-4 NA NA TGTGCCAGCAGCTTGGGACAGATTGAAGCTTTCTTT CASSLGQIEAFF
TRBJ2-7 TRBV10-3 NA NA TGTGCCATCGGGGGAGCCGGATACGAGCAGTACTTC CAIGGAGYEQYF
TRBJ1-4 TRBV6-1 TRBD1 NA TGTGCCAGCAGTGAAGGGGCAGGGGGTGAAAAACTGTTTTTT CASSEGAGGEKLFF
TRBJ2-7 TRBV19 TRBD1 once TGTGCCAGTAGTCCCAACGACAGGGACGAGCAGTACTTC CASSPNDRDEQYF
TRBJ2-2 TRBV2 NA NA TGTGCCAGCAGTTGGGACCCCATAGGGACCGGGGAGCTGTTTTTT CASSWDPIGTGELFF
TRBJ2-7 TRBV7-9 NA NA TGTGCCAGCAGCTTAGGTTTTAGCGGGCGAAGGGGGACCTACGAGCAGTACTTC CASSLGFSGRRGTYEQYF
TRBJ2-1 TRBV5-6 TRBD2 NA TGTGCCAGCAGCCTGCAGGCGGGCGGGAGATCCTACAATGAGCAGTTCTTC CASSLQAGGRSYNEQFF
TRBJ2-3 TRBV7-6 TRBD2 NA TGTGCCAGCAGCGCAACGGGACTATCTGCTTTGGATACGCAGTATTTT CASSATGLSALDTQYF
TRBJ2-3 TRBV7-9 NA NA TGTGCCAGCAGCCCCGGGCCGCAGCGTGATACGCAGTATTTT CASSPGPQRDTQYF
TRBJ2-3 TRBV27 NA few TGTGCCAGCAGGAGGTCGGGATACACAGATACGCAGTATTTT CASRRSGYTDTQYF
TRBJ1-2 TRBV5-1 TRBD1 once TGCGCCAGCAGCTCGGGGGACAGGGGTGAAGTGGACTACACCTTC CASSSGDRGEVDYTF
TRBJ2-7 TRBV6-1 NA NA TGTGCCAGCAGTGAAGCCCTTGGGGTGGGGTACTTC CASSEALGVGYF
TRBJ2-1 TRBV5-5 NA NA TGTGCCAGCAGAAGGGTTCTAGGGGCGATCAATGAGCAGTTCTTC CASRRVLGAINEQFF
TRBJ2-3 TRBV7-2 NA once TGTGCCAGCAGCTTGGACTACGGCACAGATACGCAGTATTTT CASSLDYGTDTQYF
TRBJ2-5 TRBV9 TRBD2 NA TGTGCCAGCAGCGTCGGGACTAGCGGGAGTGGAGGGCAAGAGACCCAGTACTTC CASSVGTSGSGGQETQYF
TRBJ2-7 TRBV18 TRBD1 NA TGTGCCAGCTCACCGAGACAGGGGGGCTACGAGCAGTACTTC CASSPRQGGYEQYF
TRBJ1-2 TRBV7-9 NA NA TGTGCCAGCAGCTTCGGGGACACCCTGGCGATGTTC CASSFGDTLAMF
TRBJ2-7 TRBV7-8 TRBD2 NA TGTGCCAGCAGCTTAGTGGGCGGGAGGGGGATCGAGCAGTACTTC CASSLVGGRGIEQYF
TRBJ1-1 TRBV18 NA NA TGTGCCAGCTCACCGGGGGAGTGGGCTTTCTTT CASSPGEWAFF
TRBJ2-4 TRBV7-2 NA NA TGTGCCAGCAGCCTTACAGGGACGGGTGCCAAAAACATTCAGTACTTC CASSLTGTGAKNIQYF
TRBJ1-3 TRBV19 NA NA TGTGCCAGTAGTTCCCCGTCCGGAAACACCATATATTTT CASSSPSGNTIYF
TRBJ2-3 TRBV5-4 TRBD1 NA TGTGCCAGCAGCGGGCGGACAGGGGGCCCAGATACGCAGTATTTT CASSGRTGGPDTQYF
TRBJ1-4 TRBV18 NA NA TGTGCCAGCTCACCCAACCCCCGGACCAACCGGGGAACTAATGAAAAACTGTTTTTT CASSPNPRTNRGTNEKLFF
TRBJ2-7 TRBV2 NA few TGTGCCAGCAGCCGGGGGAGCGCGGACTACGAGCAGTACTTC CASSRGSADYEQYF
TRBJ2-1 TRBV18 TRBD2 NA TGTGCCAGCTCACTATATAGCGGGAGGGCCTACAATGAGCAGTTCTTC CASSLYSGRAYNEQFF
TRBJ1-4 TRBV19 NA NA TGTGCCAGTACTGCGAGGGCTACTAATGAAAAACTGTTTTTT CASTARATNEKLFF
TRBJ2-1 TRBV7-2 TRBD2 NA TGTGCCAGCAGCGGACCCGGGACTAGCGGGAGTGGCTCCTACAATGAGCAGTTCTTC CASSGPGTSGSGSYNEQFF
TRBJ1-1 TRBV7-2 NA NA TGTGCCAGCAGCTTAGGGTGGGGGGGCACTGAAGCTTTCTTT CASSLGWGGTEAFF
TRBJ2-1 TRBV5-1 NA NA TGCGCCAGCAGCCGAGAACAGGGTTTCGGTTACAATGAGCAGTTCTTC CASSREQGFGYNEQFF
TRBJ1-2 TRBV5-8 TRBD1 NA TGTGCCAGCAGCTTGGCCCTACAGGGGGCTGGCTACACCTTC CASSLALQGAGYTF
TRBJ1-2 TRBV9 NA NA TGTGCCAGCGGTGACAGCATCTATGGCTACACCTTC CASGDSIYGYTF
TRBJ2-7 TRBV11-1 NA few TGTGCCAGCAGCGTAACAACGACAGGAACCTACGAGCAGTACTTC CASSVTTTGTYEQYF
TRBJ2-1 TRBV5-1 TRBD2 NA TGCGCCAGCAGCTTCGGGACTAGATCAAGCTCCTACAATGAGCAGTTCTTC CASSFGTRSSSYNEQFF
TRBJ2-1 TRBV28 TRBD2 NA TGTGCCTCTGCGGGAGCCTACTACAATGAGCAGTTCTTC CASAGAYYNEQFF
TRBJ1-4 TRBV5-1 NA NA TGCGCCAGCAGCTTGGCTCAGGCAAATAATGAAAAACTGTTTTTT CASSLAQANNEKLFF